This T cell receptor beta chain comes out of a study of blood T cell repertoires in COVID-19. CDR1 SGDLS and CDR2 YYNGEE come from the germline V gene. The CDR3 has 15 residues. Trimming removed 4 bases from V and 7 bases from J; junction bases left unmatched: 8. In the authors' methods: Amplification from reference gene primers served as the basis for estimated nucleated cell counts. Data came from immunoSEQ multiplex PCR; TCRdb stores just in-frame clones and leaves some out. V and J calls and clone size are as listed in that table; D and trimming were resolved from the DNA. The sample contains about 97,000 clones, more than 75% of which appear only once.

The clonotype was recovered from a human donor in a cohort sampled during active COVID-19. Sequenced input: peripheral blood. V gene TRBV9 combines with J gene TRBJ1-6, with TRBD1 matching 7 bases. The CDR3 loop reads CASSTMTGRNSPLHF. The CDR3 DNA is TGTGCCAGCAGCACGATGACAGGGAGAAATTCACCCCTCCACTTT.